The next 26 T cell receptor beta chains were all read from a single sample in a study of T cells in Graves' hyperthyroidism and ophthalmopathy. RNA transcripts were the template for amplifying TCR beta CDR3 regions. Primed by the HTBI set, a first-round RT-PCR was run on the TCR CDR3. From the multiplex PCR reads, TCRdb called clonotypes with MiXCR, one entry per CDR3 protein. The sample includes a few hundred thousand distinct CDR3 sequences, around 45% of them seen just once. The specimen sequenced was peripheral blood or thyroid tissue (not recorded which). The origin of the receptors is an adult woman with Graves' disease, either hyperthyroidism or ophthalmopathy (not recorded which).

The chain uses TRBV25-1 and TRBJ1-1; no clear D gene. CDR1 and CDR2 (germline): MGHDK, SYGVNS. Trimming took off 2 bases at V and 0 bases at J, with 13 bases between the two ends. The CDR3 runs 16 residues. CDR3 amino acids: CASSEEGGHMNTEAFF. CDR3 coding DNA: TGTGCCAGCAGTGAAGAGGGAGGGCACATGAACACTGAAGCTTTCTTT.

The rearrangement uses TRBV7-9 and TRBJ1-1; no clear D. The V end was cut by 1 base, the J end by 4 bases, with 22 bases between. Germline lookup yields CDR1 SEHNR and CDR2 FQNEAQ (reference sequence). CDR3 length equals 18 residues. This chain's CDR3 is CASSLVPGGPSYGTEAFF. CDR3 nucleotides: TGTGCCAGCAGCTTAGTACCCGGAGGCCCGAGCTACGGCACTGAAGCTTTCTTT.

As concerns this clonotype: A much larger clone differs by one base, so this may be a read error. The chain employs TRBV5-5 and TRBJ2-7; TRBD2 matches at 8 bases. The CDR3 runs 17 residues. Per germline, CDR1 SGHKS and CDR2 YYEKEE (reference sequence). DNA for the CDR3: TGTGCCAGCAGCCAAGATACCCTCCGGGGGGGGCGTGACGAGCAGCACTTC. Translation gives CASSQDTLRGGRDEQHF.

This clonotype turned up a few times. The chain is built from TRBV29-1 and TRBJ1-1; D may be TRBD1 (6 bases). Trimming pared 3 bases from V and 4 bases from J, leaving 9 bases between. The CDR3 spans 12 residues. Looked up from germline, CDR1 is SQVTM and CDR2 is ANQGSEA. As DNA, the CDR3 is TGCAGCGTTGAGTGGGGGGCCACTGAAGCTTTCTTT. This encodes CSVEWGATEAFF.

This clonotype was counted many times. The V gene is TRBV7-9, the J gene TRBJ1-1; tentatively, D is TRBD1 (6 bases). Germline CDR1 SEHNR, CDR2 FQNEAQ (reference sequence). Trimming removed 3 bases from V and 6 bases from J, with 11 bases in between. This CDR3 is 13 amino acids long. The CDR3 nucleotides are TGTGCCAGCAGCTTTCAGGGGATTCCTGAAGCTTTCTTT. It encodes CASSFQGIPEAFF.

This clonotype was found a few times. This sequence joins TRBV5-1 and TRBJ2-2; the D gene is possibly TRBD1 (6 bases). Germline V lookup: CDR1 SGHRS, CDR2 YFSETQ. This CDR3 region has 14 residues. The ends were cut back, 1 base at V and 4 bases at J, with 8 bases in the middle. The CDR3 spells CASSLQGRTGELFF. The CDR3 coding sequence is TGCGCCAGCAGCTTGCAGGGGCGCACCGGGGAGCTGTTTTTT.

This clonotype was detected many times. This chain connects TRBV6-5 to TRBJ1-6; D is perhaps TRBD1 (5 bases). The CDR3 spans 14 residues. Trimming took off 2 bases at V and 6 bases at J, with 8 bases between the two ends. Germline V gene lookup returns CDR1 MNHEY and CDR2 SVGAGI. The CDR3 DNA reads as TGTGCCAGCAGTTACGCGAGGGGTAATTCACCCCTCCACTTT. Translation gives CASSYARGNSPLHF.

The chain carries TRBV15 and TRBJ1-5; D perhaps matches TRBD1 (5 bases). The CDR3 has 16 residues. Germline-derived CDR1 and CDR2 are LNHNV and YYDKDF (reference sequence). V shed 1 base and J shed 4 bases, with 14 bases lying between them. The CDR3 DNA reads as TGTGCCACCAGCAGAGCCCTCGGGGCAGAGAATCAGCCCCAGCATTTT. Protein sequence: CATSRALGAENQPQHF. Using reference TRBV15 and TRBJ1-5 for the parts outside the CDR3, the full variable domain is DAMVIQNPRYQVTQFGKPVTLSCSQTLNHNVMYWYQQKSSQAPKLLFHYYDKDFNNEADTPDNFQSRRPNTSFCFLDIRSPGLGDTAMYLCATSRALGAENQPQHFGDGTRLSIL.

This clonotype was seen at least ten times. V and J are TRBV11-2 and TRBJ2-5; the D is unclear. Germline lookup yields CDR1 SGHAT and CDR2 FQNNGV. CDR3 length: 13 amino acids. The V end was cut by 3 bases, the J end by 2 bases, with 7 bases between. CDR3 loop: CASSFRWQETQYF. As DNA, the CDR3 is TGTGCCAGCAGCTTCCGGTGGCAAGAGACCCAGTACTTC.

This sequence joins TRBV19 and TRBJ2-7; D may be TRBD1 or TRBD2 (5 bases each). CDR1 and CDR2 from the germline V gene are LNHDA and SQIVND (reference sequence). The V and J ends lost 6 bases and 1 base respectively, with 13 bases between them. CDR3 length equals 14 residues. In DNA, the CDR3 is TGTGCCAGTAGCGATAAGGGGAGATCCTACGAGCAGTACTTC. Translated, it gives CASSDKGRSYEQYF.

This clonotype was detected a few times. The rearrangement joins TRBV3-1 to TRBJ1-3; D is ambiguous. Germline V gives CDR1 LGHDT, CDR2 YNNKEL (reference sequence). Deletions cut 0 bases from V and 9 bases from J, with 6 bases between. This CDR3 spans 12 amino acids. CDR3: CASSQEGFTIYF. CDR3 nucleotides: TGTGCCAGCAGCCAAGAAGGTTTCACCATATATTTT.

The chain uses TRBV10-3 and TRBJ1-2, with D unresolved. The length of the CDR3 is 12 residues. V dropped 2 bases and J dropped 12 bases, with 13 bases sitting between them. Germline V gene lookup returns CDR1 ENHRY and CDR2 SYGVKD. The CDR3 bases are TGTGCCATCAGTGAGGACCGATCTGGAAACACCTTC. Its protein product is CAISEDRSGNTF.

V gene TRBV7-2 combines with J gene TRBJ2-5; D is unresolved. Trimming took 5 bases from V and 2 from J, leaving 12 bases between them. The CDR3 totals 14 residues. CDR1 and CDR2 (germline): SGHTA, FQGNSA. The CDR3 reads CASSRPGSQETQYF. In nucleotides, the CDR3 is TGTGCCAGCAGCCGACCAGGTTCGCAAGAGACCCAGTACTTC.

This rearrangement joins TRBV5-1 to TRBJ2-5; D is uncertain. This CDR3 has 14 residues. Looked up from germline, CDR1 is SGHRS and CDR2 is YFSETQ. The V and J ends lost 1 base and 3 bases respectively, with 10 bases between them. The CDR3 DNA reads TGCGCCAGCAGCTTGTTTTCGGATGAAGAGACCCAGTACTTC. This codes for CASSLFSDEETQYF.

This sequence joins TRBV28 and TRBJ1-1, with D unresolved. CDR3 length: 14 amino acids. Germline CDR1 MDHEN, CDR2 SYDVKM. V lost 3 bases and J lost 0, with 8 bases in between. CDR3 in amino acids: CASSFAAMNTEAFF. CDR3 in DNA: TGTGCCAGCAGTTTCGCAGCCATGAACACTGAAGCTTTCTTT.

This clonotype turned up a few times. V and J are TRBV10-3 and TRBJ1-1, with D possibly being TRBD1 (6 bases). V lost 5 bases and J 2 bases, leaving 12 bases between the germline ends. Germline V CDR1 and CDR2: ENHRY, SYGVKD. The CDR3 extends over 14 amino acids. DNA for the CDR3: TGTGCCATCAGTCAACAGGGCTCCAACACTGAAGCTTTCTTT. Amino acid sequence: CAISQQGSNTEAFF.

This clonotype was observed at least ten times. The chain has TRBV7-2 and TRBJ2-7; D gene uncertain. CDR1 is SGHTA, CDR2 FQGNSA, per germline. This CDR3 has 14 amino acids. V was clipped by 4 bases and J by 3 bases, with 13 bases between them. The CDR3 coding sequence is TGTGCCAGCAGCTCCGGTCTGGGATACTACGAGCAGTACTTC. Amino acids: CASSSGLGYYEQYF.

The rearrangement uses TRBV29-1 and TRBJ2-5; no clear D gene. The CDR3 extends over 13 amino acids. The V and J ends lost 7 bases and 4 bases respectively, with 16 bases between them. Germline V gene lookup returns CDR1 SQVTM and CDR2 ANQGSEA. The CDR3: CSAAPVTGETQYF. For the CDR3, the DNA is TGCAGCGCTGCACCAGTAACGGGAGAGACCCAGTACTTC.

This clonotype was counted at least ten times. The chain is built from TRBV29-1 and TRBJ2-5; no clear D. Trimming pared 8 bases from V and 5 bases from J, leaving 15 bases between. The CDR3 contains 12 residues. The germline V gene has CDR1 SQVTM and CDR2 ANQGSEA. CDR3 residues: CSLVGRRETQYF. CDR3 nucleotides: TGCAGCCTAGTAGGTCGTAGGGAGACCCAGTACTTC.

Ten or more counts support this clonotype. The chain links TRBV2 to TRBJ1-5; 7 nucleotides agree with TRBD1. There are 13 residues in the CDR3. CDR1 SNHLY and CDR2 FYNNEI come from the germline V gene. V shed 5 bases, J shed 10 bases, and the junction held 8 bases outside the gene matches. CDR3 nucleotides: TGTGCCAGCAGTTGGGACAGTGTTGGTCCCCAGCATTTT. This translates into CASSWDSVGPQHF.

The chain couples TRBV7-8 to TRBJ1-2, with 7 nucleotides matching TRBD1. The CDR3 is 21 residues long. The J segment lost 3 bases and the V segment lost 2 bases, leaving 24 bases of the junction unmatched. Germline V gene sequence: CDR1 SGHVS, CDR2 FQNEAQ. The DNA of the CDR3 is TGTGCCAGCAGCTTAAGGGAGACAGGGCCGGGATTAGACGGGGGAGACTATGGCTACACCTTC. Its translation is CASSLRETGPGLDGGDYGYTF. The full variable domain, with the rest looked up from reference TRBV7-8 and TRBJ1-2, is GAGVSQSPRYKVAKRGQDVALRCDPISGHVSLFWYQQALGQGPEFLTYFQNEAQLDKSGLPSDRFFAERPEGSVSTLKIQRTQQEDSAVYLCASSLRETGPGLDGGDYGYTFGSGTRLTVV.

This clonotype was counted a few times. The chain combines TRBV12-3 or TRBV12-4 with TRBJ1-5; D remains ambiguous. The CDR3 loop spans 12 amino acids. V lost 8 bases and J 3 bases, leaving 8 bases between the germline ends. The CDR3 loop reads CASGVNNQPQHF. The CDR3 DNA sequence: TGTGCCAGCGGGGTGAACAATCAGCCCCAGCATTTT.

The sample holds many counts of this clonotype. Here the CDR3 reads CASSLEGRAFF. The CDR3 region has the DNA TGTGCCAGCAGCTTAGAAGGGAGGGCTTTCTTT. The chain recombines TRBV11-2 with TRBJ1-1; D is unclear. V lost 0 bases and J lost 11, with 7 bases in between. The V gene's germline CDR1 is SGHAT and CDR2 FQNNGV. The CDR3 length is 11 residues.

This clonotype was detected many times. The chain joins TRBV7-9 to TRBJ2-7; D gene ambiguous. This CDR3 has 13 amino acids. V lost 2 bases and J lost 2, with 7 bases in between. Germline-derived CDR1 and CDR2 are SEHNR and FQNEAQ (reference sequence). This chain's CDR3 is CASSLRVAYEQYF. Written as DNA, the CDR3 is TGTGCCAGCAGCTTACGGGTGGCCTACGAGCAGTACTTC.

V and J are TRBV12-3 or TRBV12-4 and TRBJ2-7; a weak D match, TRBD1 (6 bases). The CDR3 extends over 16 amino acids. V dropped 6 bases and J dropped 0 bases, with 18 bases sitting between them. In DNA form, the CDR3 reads TGTGCCAGCAGCCAAGCTAGGGACAAAATCTCCTACGAGCAGTACTTC. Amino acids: CASSQARDKISYEQYF.

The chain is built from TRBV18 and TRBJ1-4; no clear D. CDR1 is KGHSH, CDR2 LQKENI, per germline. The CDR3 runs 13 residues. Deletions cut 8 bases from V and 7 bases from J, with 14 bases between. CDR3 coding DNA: TGTGCCAGCCGGGCCCCAGAGGTTGAAAAACTGTTTTTT. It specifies CASRAPEVEKLFF.